The rows below give T cell receptor beta chains drawn from one sample of a study of blood T cell repertoires in COVID-19. TCRdb's copy holds only in-frame clones and misses some; the assay was immunoSEQ multiplex PCR. The sample carries about 250,000 clones, 86% recorded once. The sequencing input was peripheral blood. Source of these receptors: a woman older than 75 with COVID-19, enrolled during active disease. Each CDR3 is given with its conserved first and last residue. D genes are given only for firm matches. A clone size is listed for some rows: how often the clone was seen (once, few, many), or a class if it is expanded.

clone size,V gene,J gene,D gene,CDR3 DNA,CDR3 protein
-,TRBV9,TRBJ2-1,-,TGTGCCAGCAGCGTAAGAGCGGTATCCTACAATGAGCAGTTCTTC,CASSVRAVSYNEQFF
-,TRBV14,TRBJ1-1,-,TGTGCCAGCAGCCGGGGGGGAATGAACACTGAAGCTTTCTTT,CASSRGGMNTEAFF
once,TRBV11-3,TRBJ2-2,-,TGTGCCAGCAGACGTGACAGGTCCGCCGGGGAGCTGTTTTTT,CASRRDRSAGELFF
-,TRBV20-1,TRBJ2-1,TRBD1,TGCAGTGCTAGTATACAGGGGAATGAGCAGTTCTTC,CSASIQGNEQFF
once,TRBV19,TRBJ1-5,TRBD1,TGTGCCAGTAGTACCCAGAGGACAGGGGCAGGTCAGCCCCAGCATTTT,CASSTQRTGAGQPQHF
-,TRBV3-1/TRBV3-2,TRBJ2-5,TRBD1,TGTGCCAGCAGCCAGCAACCGGGACAGGGATCTATTGACCAGTACTTC,CASSQQPGQGSIDQYF
-,TRBV6-5,TRBJ1-5,-,TGTGCCAGCAGCCCCGGACTGACGAGCAATCAGCCCCAGCATTTT,CASSPGLTSNQPQHF
-,TRBV21-1,TRBJ2-7,-,TGTGCCAGCAGCACCGAAGGGACAGCCCCGTGTTACGAGCAGTACTTC,CASSTEGTAPCYEQYF
once,TRBV6-2/TRBV6-3,TRBJ2-7,-,TGTGCCAGCAGTTACTCGTCAGGGGGGAAAAACGAGCAGTACTTC,CASSYSSGGKNEQYF
-,TRBV28,TRBJ2-1,TRBD1,TGTGCCAGCTCTCTGGGACAGGGGCCCCCTGAGCAGTTCTTC,CASSLGQGPPEQFF
-,TRBV28,TRBJ1-1,-,TGTGCCAGCGGAAGGGGTGGGGACACTGAAGCTTTCTTT,CASGRGGDTEAFF
once,TRBV11-2,TRBJ1-2,TRBD1,TGTGCCAGCAGCTCAAACAGGGGGAGCTATGGCTACACCTTC,CASSSNRGSYGYTF
-,TRBV18,TRBJ1-5,-,TGTGCCAGCTCACCTAGCCGAAATCAGCCCCAGCATTTT,CASSPSRNQPQHF
-,TRBV6-6,TRBJ1-1,-,TGTGCCAGCAGCCTAACAGGGTTCCCTGAAGCTTTCTTT,CASSLTGFPEAFF
once,TRBV3-1/TRBV3-2,TRBJ2-1,-,TGTGCCAGCAGCCAAGGGCGGGGCGAGAACAATGAGCAGTTCTTC,CASSQGRGENNEQFF
-,TRBV19,TRBJ1-2,-,TGTGCCAGTAGCATGGGGGGGTCGGGCTATGGCTACACCTTC,CASSMGGSGYGYTF
-,TRBV11-2,TRBJ1-6,-,TGTGCCAGCAGCTCAGGAACGCATTCACCCCTCCACTTT,CASSSGTHSPLHF
-,TRBV20-1,TRBJ2-3,-,TGCAGTGCACTTAGCACAGATACGCAGTATTTT,CSALSTDTQYF
-,TRBV28,TRBJ1-1,TRBD1,TGTGCCAGCACAGGGGGCGCTTCAGGAACGAACACTGAAGCTTTCTTT,CASTGGASGTNTEAFF
-,TRBV29-1,TRBJ2-2,-,TGCAGCGTCGCTCGGTCGTGGAACACCGGGGAGCTGTTTTTT,CSVARSWNTGELFF
-,TRBV29-1,TRBJ2-2,TRBD2,TGCAGCGTTGAATCACGGGGGGCCGGGGAGCTGTTTTTT,CSVESRGAGELFF
-,TRBV20-1,TRBJ2-5,-,TGCAGTGCTAGGGGGGGAGAGACCCAGTACTTC,CSARGGETQYF
-,TRBV27,TRBJ1-4,TRBD1,TGTGCCTGCCGGGACAGGGATGAAAAACTGTTTTTT,CACRDRDEKLFF
-,TRBV30,TRBJ2-4,-,TGTGCCTGGACTAGGAAGGGGATAGCCAAAAACATTCAGTACTTC,CAWTRKGIAKNIQYF
-,TRBV2,TRBJ1-5,TRBD1,TGTGCCAGCAGTGAGGGGACAGGGACTCAGCCCCAGCATTTT,CASSEGTGTQPQHF
once,TRBV7-9,TRBJ1-2,TRBD1,TGTGCCAGCAGCCGAACAGGGGACTATGGCTACACCTTC,CASSRTGDYGYTF
-,TRBV19,TRBJ1-6,TRBD1,TGTGCCAGTAGGGCACAGGGGGTTAATAATTCACCCCTCCACTTT,CASRAQGVNNSPLHF
-,TRBV5-1,TRBJ1-4,TRBD1,TGCGCCAGCAGCTTGAGGGACAGGGTTGGCGCGGGGGAAAAACTGTTTTTT,CASSLRDRVGAGEKLFF
-,TRBV6-5,TRBJ1-2,TRBD1,TGTGCCAGCAGACGACAGGGGGACTATGGCTACACCTTC,CASRRQGDYGYTF
-,TRBV18,TRBJ1-2,-,TGTGCCAGCTCACCACCGGGGCTCCCATATGGCTACACCTTC,CASSPPGLPYGYTF
few,TRBV7-9,TRBJ2-7,-,TGTGCCAGCAGCTTAGTTGGCGGTTACGAGCAGTACTTC,CASSLVGGYEQYF
-,TRBV5-1,TRBJ1-2,-,TGCGCCAGCAGCCCGCAGAACGCTAACTATGGCTACACCTTC,CASSPQNANYGYTF
once,TRBV2,TRBJ2-3,-,TGTGCCAGCAGTGTCGACAGGGAGGTCACAGATACGCAGTATTTT,CASSVDREVTDTQYF
-,TRBV6-5,TRBJ2-5,TRBD2,TGTGCCAGCAGACTCCGGACGGGGGGACAAGAGACCCAGTACTTC,CASRLRTGGQETQYF
few,TRBV18,TRBJ1-2,-,TGTGCCAGCTCACCACAGGGGAACTATGGCTACACCTTC,CASSPQGNYGYTF
-,TRBV27,TRBJ2-5,-,TGTGCCAGCCGAGGGGAGACCCAGTACTTC,CASRGETQYF
-,TRBV5-1,TRBJ2-2,TRBD1,TGCGCCAGCAGCTTGAAGTCGGGACAGGGGGTACTGGTCGGGGAGCTGTTTTTT,CASSLKSGQGVLVGELFF
-,TRBV18,TRBJ2-1,TRBD1,TGTGCCAGCTCAACAGGGACAGTTCACAATGAGCAGTTCTTC,CASSTGTVHNEQFF
-,TRBV7-2,TRBJ2-5,TRBD1,TGTGCCAGCAGCTCCGGTCCACAGGGGACGGAGACCCAGTACTTC,CASSSGPQGTETQYF
-,TRBV10-3,TRBJ1-3,-,TGTGCCAACTCCGGTGGAAACACCATATATTTT,CANSGGNTIYF
few,TRBV4-3,TRBJ1-4,-,TGCGCCAGCAGCCTTGGCGGGGAGGAAAAACTGTTTTTT,CASSLGGEEKLFF
-,TRBV7-8,TRBJ1-3,-,TGTGCCAGCAGCTTAGTGGCAGGGAATCGAAACACCATATATTTT,CASSLVAGNRNTIYF
-,TRBV5-8,TRBJ1-5,-,TGTGCCAGCAGCATACTTAGGGGCGTCGGGAGCAATCAGCCCCAGCATTTT,CASSILRGVGSNQPQHF
-,TRBV9,TRBJ1-5,-,TGTGCCAGCAGCGTAGGGCTTTCGACGGGGCCCCAGCATTTT,CASSVGLSTGPQHF